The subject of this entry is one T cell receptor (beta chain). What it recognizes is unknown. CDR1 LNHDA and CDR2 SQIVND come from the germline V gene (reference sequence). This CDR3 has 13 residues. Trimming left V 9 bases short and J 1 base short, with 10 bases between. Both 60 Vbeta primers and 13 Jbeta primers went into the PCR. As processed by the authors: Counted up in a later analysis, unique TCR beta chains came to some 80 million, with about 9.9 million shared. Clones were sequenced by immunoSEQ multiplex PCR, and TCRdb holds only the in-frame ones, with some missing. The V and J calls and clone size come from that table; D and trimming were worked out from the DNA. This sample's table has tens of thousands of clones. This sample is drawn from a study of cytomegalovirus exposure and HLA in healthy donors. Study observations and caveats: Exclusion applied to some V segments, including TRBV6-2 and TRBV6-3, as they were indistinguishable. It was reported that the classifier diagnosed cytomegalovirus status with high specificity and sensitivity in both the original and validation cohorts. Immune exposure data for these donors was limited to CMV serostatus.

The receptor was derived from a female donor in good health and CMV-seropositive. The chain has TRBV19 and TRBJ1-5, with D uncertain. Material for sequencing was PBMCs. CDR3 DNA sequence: TGTGCCAGCTGCCGTCGGAGCAATCAGCCCCAGCATTTT. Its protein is CASCRRSNQPQHF.